This TCR beta chain was sequenced for a study of blood T cells in healthy people across ages. Primers used in a second PCR of roughly 6 to 12 cycles were a sample-barcoded 5' primer and a J-beta primer mix. MiXCR was run by TCRdb on the 5' RACE reads, yielding one entry per CDR3 protein. The table records some 900,000 distinct CDR3 sequences, around 26% of them present only once. V shed 0 bases and J shed 1 base, with 7 bases lying between them. CDR1 is ENHRY, CDR2 SYGVKD, per germline. This CDR3 is 15 amino acids long. At least ten counts were recorded for this clonotype. Sequencing was done on a sample of blood. The TCR comes from a woman older than 75 in good health. The chain is built from TRBV10-3 and TRBJ2-1; D is possibly TRBD1 (5 bases). This CDR3 reads CAISESGASYNEQFF. The CDR3 nucleotides read TGTGCCATCAGTGAGTCAGGGGCTTCCTACAATGAGCAGTTCTTC.